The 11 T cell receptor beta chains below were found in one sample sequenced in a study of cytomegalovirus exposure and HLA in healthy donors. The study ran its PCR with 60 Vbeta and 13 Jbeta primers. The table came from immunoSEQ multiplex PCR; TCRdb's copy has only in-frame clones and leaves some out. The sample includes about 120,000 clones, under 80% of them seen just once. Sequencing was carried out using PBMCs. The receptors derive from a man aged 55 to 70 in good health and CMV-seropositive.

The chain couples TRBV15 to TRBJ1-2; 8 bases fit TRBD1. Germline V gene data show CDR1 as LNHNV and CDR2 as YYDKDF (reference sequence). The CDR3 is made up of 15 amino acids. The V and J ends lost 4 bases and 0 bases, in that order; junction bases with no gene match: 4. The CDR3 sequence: CATSNWTGTNYGYTF. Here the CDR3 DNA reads TGTGCCACCAGCAATTGGACAGGGACTAACTATGGCTACACCTTC. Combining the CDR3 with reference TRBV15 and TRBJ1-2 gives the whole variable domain DAMVIQNPRYQVTQFGKPVTLSCSQTLNHNVMYWYQQKSSQAPKLLFHYYDKDFNNEADTPDNFQSRRPNTSFCFLDIRSPGLGDTAMYLCATSNWTGTNYGYTFGSGTRLTVV.

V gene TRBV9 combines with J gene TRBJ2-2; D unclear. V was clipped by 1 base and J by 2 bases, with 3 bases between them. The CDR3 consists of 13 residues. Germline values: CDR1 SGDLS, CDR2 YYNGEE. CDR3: CASSVPNTGELFF. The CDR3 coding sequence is TGTGCCAGCAGCGTACCAAACACCGGGGAGCTGTTTTTT.

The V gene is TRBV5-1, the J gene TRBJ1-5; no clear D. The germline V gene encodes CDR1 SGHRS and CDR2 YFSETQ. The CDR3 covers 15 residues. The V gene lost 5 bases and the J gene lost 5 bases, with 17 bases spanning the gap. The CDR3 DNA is TGCGCCAGCAGTAAACGGACGGGAAGTGATCAGCCCCAGCATTTT. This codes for CASSKRTGSDQPQHF.

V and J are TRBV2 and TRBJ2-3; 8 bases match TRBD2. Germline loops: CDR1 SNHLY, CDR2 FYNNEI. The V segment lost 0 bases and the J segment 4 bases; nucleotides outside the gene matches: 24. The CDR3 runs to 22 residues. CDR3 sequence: CASSEALRGLVVGAGAPDTQYF. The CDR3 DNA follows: TGTGCCAGCAGTGAAGCGCTTCGGGGGCTGGTAGTGGGAGCGGGAGCCCCAGATACGCAGTATTTT.

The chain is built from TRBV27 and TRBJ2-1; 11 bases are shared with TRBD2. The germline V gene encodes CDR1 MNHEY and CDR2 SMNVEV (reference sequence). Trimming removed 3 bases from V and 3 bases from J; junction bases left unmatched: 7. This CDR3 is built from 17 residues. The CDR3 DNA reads TGTGCCAGCAGTTTCTTAGCGGGGGGGGGTTACTACAATGAGCAGTTCTTC. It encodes CASSFLAGGGYYNEQFF.

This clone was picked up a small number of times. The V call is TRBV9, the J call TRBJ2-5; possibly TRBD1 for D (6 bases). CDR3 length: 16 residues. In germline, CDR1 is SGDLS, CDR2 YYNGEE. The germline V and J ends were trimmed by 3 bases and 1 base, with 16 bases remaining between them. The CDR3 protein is CASSEHLLDSQETQYF. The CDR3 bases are TGTGCCAGCAGCGAGCACCTTTTGGACAGCCAAGAGACCCAGTACTTC.

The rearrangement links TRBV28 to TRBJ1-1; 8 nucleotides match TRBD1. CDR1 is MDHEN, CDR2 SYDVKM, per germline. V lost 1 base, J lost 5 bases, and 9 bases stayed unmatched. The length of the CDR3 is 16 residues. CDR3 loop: CASSLFGRGRRTEAFF. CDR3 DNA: TGTGCCAGCAGTTTATTTGGCAGGGGGCGGAGGACTGAAGCTTTCTTT. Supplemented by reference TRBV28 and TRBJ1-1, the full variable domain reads DVKVTQSSRYLVKRTGEKVFLECVQDMDHENMFWYRQDPGLGLRLIYFSYDVKMKEKGDIPEGYSVSREKKERFSLILESASTNQTSMYLCASSLFGRGRRTEAFFGQGTRLTVV.

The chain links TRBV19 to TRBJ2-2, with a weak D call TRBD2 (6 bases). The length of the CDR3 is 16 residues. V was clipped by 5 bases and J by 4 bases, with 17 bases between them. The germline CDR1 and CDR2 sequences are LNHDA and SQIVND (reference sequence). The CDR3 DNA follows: TGTGCCAGTAGTGTCGAGGGCCTCGGGGGCACCGGGGAGCTGTTTTTT. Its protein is CASSVEGLGGTGELFF.

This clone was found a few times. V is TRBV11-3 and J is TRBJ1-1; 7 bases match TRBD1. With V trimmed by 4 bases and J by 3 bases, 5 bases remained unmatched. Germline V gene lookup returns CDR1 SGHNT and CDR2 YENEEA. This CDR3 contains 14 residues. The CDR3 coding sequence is TGTGCCAGCAGCTCCGAGGGGACAGACACTGAAGCTTTCTTT. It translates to CASSSEGTDTEAFF.

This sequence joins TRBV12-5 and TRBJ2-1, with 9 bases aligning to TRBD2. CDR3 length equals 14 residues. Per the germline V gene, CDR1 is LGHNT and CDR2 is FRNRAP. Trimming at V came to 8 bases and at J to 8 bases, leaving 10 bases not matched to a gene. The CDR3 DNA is TGTGCTAGTACCGTCTCTAGCGGGATCGATGAGCAGTTCTTC. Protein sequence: CASTVSSGIDEQFF.

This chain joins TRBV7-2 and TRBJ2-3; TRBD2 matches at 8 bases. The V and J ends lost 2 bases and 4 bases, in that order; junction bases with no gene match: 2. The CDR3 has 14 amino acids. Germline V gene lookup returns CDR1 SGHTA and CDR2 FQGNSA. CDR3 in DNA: TGTGCCAGCAGCTTATACGGGGGGGCAGATACGCAGTATTTT. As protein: CASSLYGGADTQYF.